This is a list of T cell receptor beta chains from one sample in a study of blood T cell repertoires in COVID-19. Measured with immunoSEQ multiplex PCR; TCRdb has only the in-frame clones, and not every one. The data hold about 160,000 clones, with 85% to 90% observed a single time. The sample comprised PBMCs or T cells enriched from blood (not recorded which). These receptors originate from a woman aged 50 to 60 who had recovered from COVID-19. The CDR3 runs from the conserved cysteine through the conserved F or W. The order of the fields is D gene, J gene, V gene, clone size, CDR3 protein, CDR3 DNA. A D gene is named only where the DNA matches it firmly. Rows give clone size only sometimes, using once, few, many, or a class for an expanded clone.

TRBD1,TRBJ1-2,TRBV19,NA,CASSIADRGLYGYTF,TGTGCCAGTAGTATAGCCGACAGGGGGCTTTATGGCTACACCTTC
TRBD1,TRBJ1-1,TRBV19,NA,CASSRGQQNTEAFF,TGTGCCAGTAGTAGGGGACAGCAGAACACTGAAGCTTTCTTT
NA,TRBJ1-1,TRBV19,few,CATTDRRNTEAFF,TGTGCCACCACGGACAGAAGGAACACTGAAGCTTTCTTT
NA,TRBJ1-2,TRBV25-1,few,CASSSTGLHGYTF,TGTGCCAGCAGTTCTACAGGGCTCCATGGCTACACCTTC
NA,TRBJ2-3,TRBV11-2,NA,CASSLRLQQYF,TGTGCCAGCAGCTTGAGACTCCAGCAGTATTTT
TRBD2,TRBJ2-5,TRBV11-2,NA,CASSPHDDLGGRYF,TGTGCCAGCAGCCCACACGATGATCTCGGGGGGAGGTACTTC
TRBD1,TRBJ2-3,TRBV2,NA,CASARVRTGRTQYF,TGTGCCAGCGCAAGAGTCAGGACAGGGCGAACGCAGTATTTT
NA,TRBJ1-2,TRBV6-1,NA,CASSEALRGYGYTF,TGTGCCAGCAGTGAAGCTTTGAGGGGGTATGGCTACACCTTC
TRBD1,TRBJ2-1,TRBV19,NA,CASSPRTGQKGPNEQFF,TGTGCCAGTAGTCCCAGGACAGGACAGAAGGGCCCTAATGAGCAGTTCTTC
NA,TRBJ2-1,TRBV5-4,NA,CASSLGGVSYNEQFF,TGTGCCAGCAGCTTGGGAGGAGTCTCCTACAATGAGCAGTTCTTC
NA,TRBJ1-2,TRBV14,NA,CASSAPGGATAGYTF,TGTGCCAGCAGCGCCCCGGGGGGGGCAACGGCTGGCTACACCTTC
TRBD1,TRBJ1-4,TRBV4-1,NA,CASSSRDRANEKLFF,TGCGCCAGCAGCTCCCGGGACAGGGCTAATGAAAAACTGTTTTTT
NA,TRBJ2-7,TRBV9,NA,CASSVVGSGREQYF,TGTGCCAGCAGCGTAGTGGGCTCTGGGCGCGAGCAGTACTTC
NA,TRBJ2-3,TRBV6-2/TRBV6-3,NA,CASSPGRLPTDTQYF,TGTGCCAGCAGCCCGGGTCGACTCCCCACAGATACGCAGTATTTT
NA,TRBJ2-1,TRBV24-1,NA,CATSDLGTAAYNEQFF,TGTGCCACCAGTGATTTGGGGACTGCAGCCTACAATGAGCAGTTCTTC
NA,TRBJ2-5,TRBV24-1,NA,CATSDKTIDRILQETQYF,TGTGCCACCAGTGATAAGACAATTGACCGTATCCTCCAAGAGACCCAGTACTTC
TRBD2,TRBJ2-7,TRBV7-2,NA,CASSLRVWSSGGSSYEQYF,TGTGCCAGCAGCTTAAGGGTCTGGTCTAGCGGGGGGAGCTCCTACGAGCAGTACTTC
NA,TRBJ2-2,TRBV7-3,NA,CASSLISPTSPGELFF,TGTGCCAGCAGCTTAATTTCCCCAACTAGCCCCGGGGAGCTGTTTTTT
TRBD1,TRBJ2-5,TRBV6-5,NA,CASSRQGVRETQYF,TGTGCCAGCAGTCGACAGGGGGTGAGAGAGACCCAGTACTTC
NA,TRBJ2-1,TRBV19,NA,CASTAGVESYNEQFF,TGTGCCAGTACCGCAGGGGTGGAATCCTACAATGAGCAGTTCTTC
NA,TRBJ2-2,TRBV18,NA,CASSAGSTIGTGELFF,TGTGCCAGCTCAGCCGGGTCGACTATCGGGACCGGGGAGCTGTTTTTT
TRBD1,TRBJ2-5,TRBV3-1/TRBV3-2,NA,CASSSTDRKEPTQYF,TGTGCCAGCAGCTCCACGGACAGGAAGGAACCGACCCAGTACTTC
TRBD1,TRBJ1-4,TRBV6-1,NA,CASSDLDRDEKLFF,TGTGCCAGCAGTGATCTCGACAGGGATGAAAAACTGTTTTTT